The rows below give T cell receptor beta chains drawn from one sample of a study of regulatory T cells in long-lasting Graves disease. TCRdb fed the multiplex PCR reads into MiXCR, producing one record per CDR3 protein. The sample consists of nearly 350,000 distinct CDR3 sequences, 20% of them appearing once. Source: peripheral blood mononuclear cells (PBMCs), taken when the disease was refractory, from a patient treated with antithyroid drugs. The origin of the receptors is a female donor with Graves disease. The CDR3 runs from the conserved cysteine through the conserved F or W. D genes are given only for firm matches. Rows may omit the clone size; those that give it use once, few, many or a size class.

V gene	D gene	clone size	J gene	CDR3 DNA	CDR3 protein
TRBV27	-	-	TRBJ1-3	TGTGCCAGCAGACAAAGCCTCTCTGGAAACACCATATATTTT	CASRQSLSGNTIYF
TRBV28	TRBD1	many	TRBJ1-5	TGTGCCAGCAGTTCAATGGACAGGGGGGCTTGGAATCAGCCCCAGCATTTT	CASSSMDRGAWNQPQHF
TRBV9	TRBD1	-	TRBJ1-4	TGTGCCAGCAGCGTACAGACAGGGAGAGATGGAAAACTGTTTTTT	CASSVQTGRDGKLFF
TRBV9	-	-	TRBJ1-2	TGTGCCAGCAGCTCGAGACAAGTCGAGTCTCTCTATGGCTACACCTTC	CASSSRQVESLYGYTF
TRBV10-3	-	few	TRBJ2-7	TGTGCCATCAGTGAGTCAGAACGGGGGAATGACGAGCAGTACTTC	CAISESERGNDEQYF
TRBV6-1	-	many	TRBJ2-5	TGTGCCAGCAGTCTCACAGTGACCCAGTACTTC	CASSLTVTQYF
TRBV3-1	TRBD1	many	TRBJ2-5	TGTGCCAGCAGCCAATATAGGGTGGGGCCAGGGGGTCCCCAAGAGACCCAGTACTTC	CASSQYRVGPGGPQETQYF
TRBV27	-	many	TRBJ2-5	TGTGCCAGCAGTTTAGGGCAAAGGGTCCAAGAGACCCAGTACTTC	CASSLGQRVQETQYF
TRBV10-3	-	many	TRBJ2-5	TGTGCCATCAGTGAGTCGTCAGGGGGACTACAAGAGACCCAGTACTTC	CAISESSGGLQETQYF
TRBV10-2	-	-	TRBJ1-5	TGCGCCACAGCGGATCCATTTAGCAATCAGCCCCAGCATTTT	CATADPFSNQPQHF
TRBV6-4	TRBD2	-	TRBJ2-5	TGTGCCAGCAGTAAGGGACTAGCGGGAGTGGGGGCAGAGACCCAGTACTTC	CASSKGLAGVGAETQYF
TRBV5-1	TRBD1	few	TRBJ2-7	TGCGCCAGCAGGTCCGGGACAGGGAGTTACGAGCAGTACTTC	CASRSGTGSYEQYF
TRBV3-1	TRBD2	many	TRBJ2-4	TGTGCCAGCAGCCAAGCCAGACTAGCGGTGAATGTTCTGTACTTC	CASSQARLAVNVLYF
TRBV20-1	-	-	TRBJ2-3	TGCAGTGCTAGAGATTCGTTGGGGAGCGATCACACAGATACGCAGTATTTT	CSARDSLGSDHTDTQYF
TRBV27	TRBD1	few	TRBJ1-2	TGTGCCAGCAGCCCCCTCGACAGGGCGTATGGCTACACCTTC	CASSPLDRAYGYTF
TRBV9	-	-	TRBJ1-1	TGTGCCAGCAGCGTAGGACGGATCTTGAACACTGAAGCTTTCTTT	CASSVGRILNTEAFF
TRBV28	TRBD1	-	TRBJ2-1	TGTGCCAGCAGACTTACAGGGGGCCTCTACAATGAGCAGTTCTTC	CASRLTGGLYNEQFF
TRBV9	-	few	TRBJ1-1	TGTGCCAGCAGCGTAGAAGGGGTGGGGACTGAAGCTTTCTTT	CASSVEGVGTEAFF
TRBV19	-	few	TRBJ2-7	TGTGCCAGTAGTCACATAGGGGTAGGATCCTACGAGCAGTACTTC	CASSHIGVGSYEQYF
TRBV25-1	-	-	TRBJ2-6	TGTGCCAGCAGTGAATATAGAGGGACGGGGGCCAACGTCCTGACTTTC	CASSEYRGTGANVLTF
TRBV4-1	-	-	TRBJ1-5	TGCGCCAGCAGCCAATTGATTAAGGGGCCCGTTGAACGACCCCAGCATTTT	CASSQLIKGPVERPQHF
TRBV27	TRBD2	-	TRBJ2-7	TGTGCCAGCAGTTCCGGACTAGCGGAGTCCTACGAGCAGTACTTC	CASSSGLAESYEQYF
TRBV18	-	many	TRBJ1-1	TGTGCCAGCTCACCACGAGGGGAGGTCACTGAAGCTTTCTTT	CASSPRGEVTEAFF
TRBV28	-	many	TRBJ1-4	TGTGCCAGCAGTTCTAATATAGGGACCCCAACTAATGAAAAACTGTTTTTT	CASSSNIGTPTNEKLFF
TRBV7-9	-	-	TRBJ2-6	TGTGCCAGCAGCCAGGACGGCTCTGGGGCCAACGTCCTGACTTTC	CASSQDGSGANVLTF
TRBV7-2	-	many	TRBJ2-6	TGTGCCAGCAGCCTTTTAACAGACGTCCTGACTTTC	CASSLLTDVLTF
TRBV7-2	-	-	TRBJ2-3	TGTGCCAGCAGCTCGAGATCAGGGGAGGATACGCAGTATTTT	CASSSRSGEDTQYF
TRBV15	-	-	TRBJ1-2	TGTGCCACCAGCAGAGATGGGGGGGCGGTTTATGGCTACACCTTC	CATSRDGGAVYGYTF
TRBV7-2	TRBD1	-	TRBJ2-2	TGTGCCAGCAGCAAAACAGGGGCCACCGGGGAGCTGTTTTTT	CASSKTGATGELFF
TRBV11-2	TRBD1	few	TRBJ1-5	TGTGCCAGCAGCCACAGGGGTTATCAGCCCCAGCATTTT	CASSHRGYQPQHF
TRBV20-1	TRBD1	many	TRBJ2-7	TGCAGTGCGACGACAGGGTACTACGAGCAGTACTTC	CSATTGYYEQYF
TRBV25-1	-	few	TRBJ1-2	TGTGCCAGCAGTGAATCCGGTGCTAACTATGGCTACACCTTC	CASSESGANYGYTF
TRBV3-1	-	-	TRBJ1-1	TGTGCCAGCAGCCCCGCCGTTCGCGGGAACACTGAAGCTTTCTTT	CASSPAVRGNTEAFF
TRBV20-1	TRBD1	many	TRBJ2-5	TGCAGTGCTACGGACAGGGGGTATCAAGAGACCCAGTACTTC	CSATDRGYQETQYF
TRBV7-2	-	-	TRBJ2-7	TGTGCCAGCAGATTCGACGCACACGAGCAGTACTTC	CASRFDAHEQYF
TRBV10-3	-	many	TRBJ2-5	TGTGCCATCAGTGACTGGGATCCCAAAAATTTCTTCGAGACCCAGTACTTC	CAISDWDPKNFFETQYF
TRBV6-5	-	-	TRBJ1-6	TGTGCCAGCAGTTACTCGATCAGCTCCTATAATTCACCCCTCCACTTT	CASSYSISSYNSPLHF
TRBV3-1	-	-	TRBJ2-2	TGTGCCAGCAGCCAATCCCGGGGTTTTGCCTTCCTCACCGGGGAGCTGTTTTTT	CASSQSRGFAFLTGELFF
TRBV12-3/TRBV12-4	TRBD2	few	TRBJ2-3	TGTGCCAGCACCCCGACTAGCGATACGCAGTATTTT	CASTPTSDTQYF
TRBV5-8	-	many	TRBJ1-5	TGTGCCAGCAGCTTGGGAAGCCGCCAGCATTTT	CASSLGSRQHF
TRBV2	-	many	TRBJ2-5	TGTGCCAGCAGTGAATTTGGCCGCCAAGAGACCCAGTACTTC	CASSEFGRQETQYF
TRBV12-3/TRBV12-4	TRBD1	-	TRBJ2-1	TGTGCCAGCAAGGGGGCCAATCTCTACAATGAGCAGTTCTTC	CASKGANLYNEQFF
TRBV2	-	many	TRBJ2-5	TGTGCCAGCATTCGGGAACGACAAGAGACCCAGTACTTC	CASIRERQETQYF
TRBV27	TRBD1	few	TRBJ1-6	TGTGCCAGCAGTTTCGGACAGGCCCGCCCCCTCCACTTT	CASSFGQARPLHF
TRBV27	-	once	TRBJ2-1	TGTGCCAGCAGTTATGGTAATGAGCAGTTCTTC	CASSYGNEQFF
TRBV11-1	-	many	TRBJ1-2	TGTGCCAGCAGCCACCGGGACACCCTTGTCTATGGCTACACCTTC	CASSHRDTLVYGYTF
TRBV11-3	-	-	TRBJ2-7	TGTGCCAGCAGCCCTCCCGGAGGGCCCTACGAGCAGTACTTC	CASSPPGGPYEQYF
TRBV29-1	TRBD1	few	TRBJ1-5	TGCAGCGTTGCCTTATACTGGCGGGACAGGAGAGTTAGCCGGCAGCCCCAGCATTTT	CSVALYWRDRRVSRQPQHF
TRBV19	TRBD2	few	TRBJ2-7	TGTGCCAGTAGTCTCACGGGACTAGTAATTGGGGAGCAGTACTTC	CASSLTGLVIGEQYF
TRBV5-1	TRBD1	-	TRBJ2-3	TGCGCCAGCAGCTTGGCCCTGGGGACAGGGGGACGGTTCGGCACAGATACGCAGTATTTT	CASSLALGTGGRFGTDTQYF
TRBV19	TRBD1	-	TRBJ1-2	TGTGCCAGTAGTATAGGGACAGGGTACTATGGCTACACCTTC	CASSIGTGYYGYTF
TRBV6-5	TRBD1	many	TRBJ1-2	TGTGCCAGCAGTTCGGCGTCCCGGGACAGGGGGATCTATGGCTACACCTTC	CASSSASRDRGIYGYTF
TRBV28	-	many	TRBJ1-3	TGTGCCAGCAGCACAGTGTTCTCTGGAAACACCATATATTTT	CASSTVFSGNTIYF
TRBV7-9	TRBD1	many	TRBJ1-5	TGTGCCAGCAGCCACGGGACAGGGGATCAGCCCCAGCATTTT	CASSHGTGDQPQHF
TRBV30	-	many	TRBJ1-2	TGTGCCTGGAAGGACTGGTCCTCGGGTAGCTATGGCTACACCTTC	CAWKDWSSGSYGYTF
TRBV18	-	-	TRBJ2-4	TGTGCCAGCTCACCACCTGCGTGGATAGCCAAAAACATTCAGTACTTC	CASSPPAWIAKNIQYF
TRBV29-1	TRBD1	-	TRBJ2-3	TGCAGCGTTGCCAGGGGGCTCACAGATACGCAGTATTTT	CSVARGLTDTQYF